One sample yielded the 23 T cell receptor beta chains listed below, sequenced in a study of blood T cells in healthy people across ages. A sample-barcoded 5' primer and a J-beta primer mix were used in a second PCR of roughly 7 to 12 cycles. TCRdb called the 5' RACE reads again in MiXCR, with one record for every CDR3 protein. The sample shows around 750,000 distinct CDR3 sequences, approximately 53% of them seen only once. Specimen: blood. The receptors come from an elderly man in good health.

The chain joins TRBV2 to TRBJ2-1, with D tentatively TRBD2 (6 bases). This CDR3 comprises 13 residues. Germline lookup yields CDR1 SNHLY and CDR2 FYNNEI. V was clipped by 6 bases and J by 7 bases, with 13 bases between them. The CDR3 DNA reads TGTGCCAGCAGCGTTCGGGGGAAAAATGAGCAGTTCTTC. This sequence encodes CASSVRGKNEQFF.

The V gene is TRBV4-1, the J gene TRBJ2-7, with 7 bases identical to TRBD2. Per the germline V gene, CDR1 is MGHRA and CDR2 is YSYEKL. The CDR3 spans 16 residues. Unmatched junction bases numbered 7, after V lost 0 bases and J lost 2 bases. This CDR3 is CASSQDASGLTYEQYF. Here the CDR3 DNA reads TGCGCCAGCAGCCAAGACGCTAGCGGATTGACCTACGAGCAGTACTTC.

This clonotype was seen only a few times. The V and J genes are TRBV20-1 and TRBJ2-4; no clear D gene. The DNA end is more similar to TRBJ2-5, so the J call may be wrong. Per the germline V gene, CDR1 is DFQATT and CDR2 is SNEGSKA (reference sequence). The CDR3 spans 17 residues. In DNA, the CDR3 is TGCAGTGCTAGCCCGCCCGGTGGGCGCCGATCACAAGAGACCCAGTACTTC. Translating it yields CSASPPGGRRSQETQYF.

The chain combines TRBV9 with TRBJ1-1; TRBD1 agrees at 7 bases. Trimming cost V 3 bases and J 10 bases; bases outside gene matches: 24. This CDR3 is built from 18 residues. The germline V gene encodes CDR1 SGDLS and CDR2 YYNGEE. Here the CDR3 DNA reads TGTGCCAGCAGCGAGGGATACACAGGGGCCGCCAACGTGGGGGGAGCTTTCTTT. This sequence encodes CASSEGYTGAANVGGAFF.

This clonotype was found a few times. This sequence joins TRBV7-2 and TRBJ2-1, with a tentative D call TRBD1 (6 bases). The V and J ends lost 1 base and 5 bases respectively, with 12 bases between them. This CDR3 spans 15 amino acids. CDR1 SGHTA and CDR2 FQGNSA come from the germline V gene. The chain's CDR3 is CASSLVQGPDNEQFF. CDR3 coding DNA: TGTGCCAGCAGCTTAGTACAGGGTCCTGACAATGAGCAGTTCTTC.

This sequence joins TRBV20-1 and TRBJ2-2; D is undetermined. Germline assignment: CDR1 DFQATT and CDR2 SNEGSKA (reference sequence). This CDR3 is 14 amino acids long. The germline V and J ends were trimmed by 4 bases and 0 bases, with 9 bases remaining between them. DNA of the CDR3: TGCAGTGCTAAAAGGACGGCGAACACCGGGGAGCTGTTTTTT. Translation: CSAKRTANTGELFF.

The rearrangement uses TRBV19 and TRBJ2-3; 7 positions match TRBD1. The CDR3 runs to 16 residues. Trimming removed 9 bases from V and 6 bases from J; junction bases left unmatched: 18. CDR1 and CDR2 from the germline V gene are LNHDA and SQIVND (reference sequence). CDR3 bases: TGTGCCAGCTGTGCGGGCAGGGGGTCTTTAAGGGATACGCAGTATTTT. Translated, it gives CASCAGRGSLRDTQYF.

The rearrangement links TRBV18 to TRBJ2-7; D not resolved. Looked up from germline, CDR1 is KGHSH and CDR2 is LQKENI. The CDR3 has 16 amino acids. The V and J ends lost 2 bases and 3 bases respectively, with 17 bases between them. The CDR3 nucleotides read TGTGCCAGCTCACCAATTTTCAGCGTTCCCAGCTACGAGCAGTACTTC. Encoded protein: CASSPIFSVPSYEQYF.

V usage is TRBV20-1 and J usage is TRBJ1-1; tentatively, D is TRBD1 (5 bases). The V end was cut by 4 bases, the J end by 5 bases, with 17 bases between. This CDR3 has 14 amino acids. The germline V gene has CDR1 DFQATT and CDR2 SNEGSKA (reference sequence). CDR3 nucleotide sequence: TGCAGTGCTAACCGCCCAGGGACGGATACTGAAGCTTTCTTT. Amino acids: CSANRPGTDTEAFF.

Only a few counts were recorded for this clonotype. J is TRBJ1-4 and V is TRBV20-1; D not certain. Per germline, CDR1 DFQATT and CDR2 SNEGSKA (reference sequence). This CDR3 has 13 residues. V was pared by 0 bases and J by 8 bases, with 10 bases between. The CDR3 loop reads CSARDVRREKLFF. CDR3 DNA sequence: TGCAGTGCTAGAGATGTCAGAAGAGAAAAACTGTTTTTT.

There are a few counts of this clonotype. This rearrangement joins TRBV5-1 to TRBJ2-1; TRBD2 matches at 8 bases. Trimming took 3 bases from V and 8 from J; bases not matched to a gene: 7. CDR3 length: 14 residues. Germline CDR1 is SGHRS and CDR2 is YFSETQ. This CDR3 is CASSSGLASDEQFF. DNA for the CDR3: TGCGCCAGCAGCTCCGGACTAGCTAGCGATGAGCAGTTCTTC.

The sample holds many counts of this clonotype. The chain is built from TRBV18 and TRBJ1-2; D gene ambiguous. V lost 1 base and J lost 2, with 2 bases in between. CDR1 and CDR2 from the germline V gene are KGHSH and LQKENI. The CDR3 is 12 residues long. As DNA, the CDR3 is TGTGCCAGCTCACCACAGAACTATGGCTACACCTTC. Its translation is CASSPQNYGYTF.

The chain couples TRBV28 to TRBJ2-5; 7 positions match TRBD1. CDR3 length equals 15 residues. Germline V gene data show CDR1 as MDHEN and CDR2 as SYDVKM. V shed 4 bases and J 2 bases; nucleotides not matched to a gene: 7. The CDR3 loop is CASSSRTGHQETQYF. The CDR3 region has the DNA TGTGCCAGCAGTTCAAGGACAGGACATCAAGAGACCCAGTACTTC.

This clonotype was found a few times. The V and J genes are TRBV29-1 and TRBJ2-3; 7 nucleotides agree with TRBD2. Germline V CDR1 and CDR2: SQVTM, ANQGSEA. This CDR3 has 16 amino acids. The ends lost 6 bases at V and 14 bases at J; junction bases unmatched: 26. The chain's CDR3 is CSVQSTGRSQHRDAYF. CDR3 coding DNA: TGCAGCGTCCAATCGACCGGGAGGTCTCAACACAGAGACGCGTATTTT.

This chain connects TRBV5-1 to TRBJ2-1, with 13 nucleotides matching TRBD2. V lost 4 bases and J lost 1; bases outside the gene matches: 5. The CDR3 consists of 17 residues. CDR1 is SGHRS, CDR2 YFSETQ, per germline. The CDR3 sequence: CASSTWTSGSSYNEQFF. Here the CDR3 DNA reads TGCGCCAGCAGCACCTGGACTAGCGGGAGTTCCTACAATGAGCAGTTCTTC.

This chain links TRBV12-3 or TRBV12-4 with TRBJ1-4; D not resolved. V was trimmed by 4 bases and J by 5 bases, leaving 2 bases between them. CDR3 length equals 11 residues. The CDR3 loop is CASSWNEKLFF. DNA for the CDR3: TGTGCCAGCAGTTGGAATGAAAAACTGTTTTTT.

This sequence joins TRBV5-1 and TRBJ2-5; either TRBD1 or TRBD2 may fit D (6 bases each). Germline V lookup: CDR1 SGHRS, CDR2 YFSETQ. V lost 5 bases and J lost 1, with 15 bases in between. CDR3 length: 15 residues. The DNA for the CDR3 is TGCGCCAGCAGTTCTCTCAGGGGAGGCCAAGAGACCCAGTACTTC. Translating gives CASSSLRGGQETQYF.

The chain carries TRBV5-1 and TRBJ2-6; D call uncertain. CDR1 SGHRS and CDR2 YFSETQ come from the germline V gene. Trimming took 7 bases from V and 12 from J, leaving 17 bases between them. CDR3 length equals 13 residues. The CDR3 DNA sequence: TGCGCCAGCGAAGACGGCGCGTTACGCGTCCTGACTTTC. This gives the protein CASEDGALRVLTF.

The chain employs TRBV18 and TRBJ1-1; no definite D call. The CDR3 covers 13 residues. Germline V CDR1 and CDR2: KGHSH, LQKENI. V shed 6 bases and J shed 3 bases, with 11 bases lying between them. The CDR3 sequence is CASSVMQDTEAFF. The CDR3 bases are TGTGCCAGCTCCGTGATGCAGGACACTGAAGCTTTCTTT. The full variable domain, in which reference TRBV18 and TRBJ1-1 provide the parts outside the CDR3, is NAGVMQNPRHLVRRRGQEARLRCSPMKGHSHVYWYRQLPEEGLKFMVYLQKENIIDESGMPKERFSAEFPKEGPSILRIQQVVRGDSAAYFCASSVMQDTEAFFGQGTRLTVV.

This clonotype was recorded at least ten times. The chain carries TRBV29-1 and TRBJ2-5, with a possible D match to TRBD2 (6 bases). Germline V gives CDR1 SQVTM, CDR2 ANQGSEA. V shed 5 bases and J shed 7 bases, with 20 bases lying between them. The CDR3 extends over 14 amino acids. The CDR3 DNA follows: TGCAGCGTTCGCACTAGCCATTCCGAAGTGACCCAGTACTTC. Its translation: CSVRTSHSEVTQYF.

V gene TRBV10-2 combines with J gene TRBJ2-5; a possible D gene is TRBD1 (6 bases). The DNA end favors TRBJ2-7, so the J call may be wrong. The V gene's germline CDR1 is WSHSY and CDR2 SAAADI. CDR3 length equals 13 residues. CDR3 amino acids: CASRSQGLSEQYF. The CDR3 bases are TGCGCCAGCAGAAGTCAGGGGTTGTCCGAGCAGTACTTC.

This chain connects TRBV11-2 to TRBJ2-1; TRBD2 matches 14 bases. The ends lost 4 bases at V and 10 bases at J; junction bases unmatched: 9. The CDR3 runs 16 residues. Looked up from germline, CDR1 is SGHAT and CDR2 is FQNNGV. For the CDR3, the DNA is TGTGCCAGCAGCTCCCCCGGGACTAGCGGGAGCTCGGAGCAGTTCTTC. Translation: CASSSPGTSGSSEQFF.

The rearrangement uses TRBV29-1 and TRBJ2-1; tentative D call: TRBD1 (6 bases). Germline V lookup: CDR1 SQVTM, CDR2 ANQGSEA. V was clipped by 2 bases and J by 9 bases, with 11 bases between them. This CDR3 comprises 12 residues. CDR3 bases: TGCAGCGTTGAATACAGGGTGGGTGAGCAGTTCTTC. It codes for CSVEYRVGEQFF.